These 18 T cell receptor beta chains came from one sample sequenced in a study of cytomegalovirus exposure and HLA in healthy donors. A multiplex PCR was run with 60 Vbeta primers and 13 Jbeta primers. This table comes from immunoSEQ multiplex PCR, and its TCRdb copy is limited to in-frame clones, with some not included. This table holds roughly 100,000 clones, 70% to 80% found once. The sample consisted of PBMCs. The receptors were sampled from a man aged 40-49 years in good health and CMV-seronegative.

The rearrangement joins TRBV19 to TRBJ1-1, with no clear D. Germline-derived CDR1 and CDR2 are LNHDA and SQIVND (reference sequence). Trimming cost V 7 bases and J 1 base, with 13 bases left between them. The CDR3 runs to 14 residues. The CDR3 region is CASKSGRPNTEAFF. The CDR3 bases are TGTGCCAGTAAGAGTGGGCGCCCGAACACTGAAGCTTTCTTT.

The chain uses TRBV19 and TRBJ2-2; D is possibly TRBD2 (6 bases). The CDR3 consists of 15 residues. Germline lookup yields CDR1 LNHDA and CDR2 SQIVND (reference sequence). Between the trimmed V and J ends, which lost 7 bases and 0 bases, there was a span of 12 bases. The CDR3 spells CASKRAGTNTGELFF. The CDR3 DNA reads as TGTGCCAGTAAAAGGGCGGGGACGAACACCGGGGAGCTGTTTTTT.

The CDR3 sequence is CASSQGGYSSYEQYF. DNA of the CDR3: TGTGCCAGCAGCCAAGGCGGTTATAGCTCCTACGAGCAGTACTTC. The chain links TRBV7-8 to TRBJ2-7, with D unresolved. The CDR3 is made up of 15 amino acids. Trimming removed 5 bases at V and 0 bases at J, with 14 bases between. Germline V gene data show CDR1 as SGHVS and CDR2 as FQNEAQ.

J is TRBJ1-5 and V is TRBV6-6; the D gene is possibly TRBD1 (6 bases). With 10 bases removed from V and 4 bases from J, the gap between germline ends came to 14 bases. CDR3 size: 13 residues. The germline V gene has CDR1 MNHNY and CDR2 SVGAGI (reference sequence). The CDR3 DNA reads TGTGCCACCTCAGACAGGTCTAATCAGCCCCAGCATTTT. Translation gives CATSDRSNQPQHF.

As regards this clone: Sequence at one end of the junction differs from germline and may be a read error. The chain employs TRBV6-5 and TRBJ2-2, with a tentative D call TRBD2 (7 bases). This CDR3 comprises 16 residues. The germline CDR1 and CDR2 sequences are MNHEY and SVGAGI. CDR3 protein: CTSSYPRGGNTGELFF. The CDR3 bases are TGTACCAGCAGTTACCCGAGGGGGGGGAACACCGGGGAGCTGTTTTTT.

V is TRBV11-2 and J is TRBJ1-1; TRBD1 matches 8 bases. This CDR3 region has 13 residues. V was pared by 5 bases and J by 7 bases, with 6 bases of the junction left unmatched. Germline values: CDR1 SGHAT, CDR2 FQNNGV. The CDR3 here is CASSGRGLGEAFF. The CDR3 DNA follows: TGTGCCAGCAGCGGCAGGGGGCTAGGTGAAGCTTTCTTT. The variable domain in full, completed from reference TRBV11-2 and TRBJ1-1, reads EAGVAQSPRYKIIEKRQSVAFWCNPISGHATLYWYQQILGQGPKLLIQFQNNGVVDDSQLPKDRFSAERLKGVDSTLKIQPAKLEDSAVYLCASSGRGLGEAFFGQGTRLTVV.

The CDR3 coding sequence is TGTGCCAGCAGTTTCCCTACTAGTAGCTACAATGAGCAGTTCTTC. Translating it yields CASSFPTSSYNEQFF. The chain recombines TRBV27 with TRBJ2-1; a weak D match, TRBD2 (5 bases). V gave up 3 bases and J gave up 3 bases, with 12 bases separating them. The CDR3 sequence is 15 residues long. Germline V CDR1 and CDR2: MNHEY, SMNVEV (reference sequence).

CDR3 loop: CAISVGAGDDEQFF. CDR3 nucleotide sequence: TGTGCCATCAGTGTTGGGGCTGGAGATGATGAGCAGTTCTTC. The chain couples TRBV10-3 to TRBJ2-1; a weak D match, TRBD1 (5 bases). The germline V and J ends were trimmed by 4 bases and 8 bases, with 15 bases remaining between them. Germline values: CDR1 ENHRY, CDR2 SYGVKD. This CDR3 is built from 14 residues.

The V gene is TRBV7-9, the J gene TRBJ1-1, with D perhaps matching TRBD1 (5 bases). The V and J ends lost 6 bases and 5 bases respectively, with 16 bases between them. There are 14 residues in the CDR3. CDR1 is SEHNR and CDR2 is FQNEAQ in the germline V gene (reference sequence). The CDR3 region has the DNA TGTGCCAGCAGGGGGGAGGGCGCGGGTACTGAAGCTTTCTTT. Translation: CASRGEGAGTEAFF.

J is TRBJ2-3 and V is TRBV5-6, with 8 bases fitting TRBD2. After removal of 0 bases from V and 0 bases from J, the junction contained 3 bases not matched to a gene. The length of the CDR3 is 16 residues. In germline, CDR1 is SGHDT, CDR2 YYEEEE. CDR3 bases: TGTGCCAGCAGCTTGGAACCTAGCGGGAGCACAGATACGCAGTATTTT. Protein product: CASSLEPSGSTDTQYF.

The chain couples TRBV10-1 to TRBJ2-5; 7 bases line up with TRBD1. Germline V lookup: CDR1 WNHNN, CDR2 SYGVQD (reference sequence). The CDR3 is 14 residues long. V gave up 0 bases and J gave up 5 bases; unmatched junction bases: 3. CDR3 nucleotides: TGCGCCAGCAGTGAGTCAGGGGGCTTGGAGACCCAGTACTTC. The encoded protein is CASSESGGLETQYF.

The chain combines TRBV7-6 with TRBJ2-1, with 13 bases fitting TRBD2. Germline V gene sequence: CDR1 SGHVS, CDR2 FNYEAQ. V lost 5 bases to trimming and J lost 9 bases; unmatched junction nucleotides: 7. This CDR3 has 15 amino acids. The DNA for the CDR3 is TGTGCCAGCAGCCGGACTAGCGGGAGAGACCGTGAGCAGTTCTTC. It yields the protein CASSRTSGRDREQFF.

This sequence joins TRBV27 and TRBJ2-7; D ambiguous. The V gene's germline CDR1 is MNHEY and CDR2 SMNVEV (reference sequence). The CDR3 sequence is 15 residues long. V lost 5 bases, J lost 3 bases, and 17 bases lay in between. Written as DNA, the CDR3 is TGTGCCAGCAGTCACTCGGGTCTCGTAGGCTACGAGCAGTACTTC. Translating it yields CASSHSGLVGYEQYF.

This clone occurred a few times. The V gene is TRBV28, the J gene TRBJ2-4, with 7 bases fitting TRBD1. Germline CDR1 MDHEN, CDR2 SYDVKM. V lost 7 bases to trimming and J lost 7 bases; unmatched junction nucleotides: 4. This CDR3 region has 12 residues. CDR3 nucleotide sequence: TGTGCCAGCAAACAGGGGCCGAACATTCAGTACTTC. Translating it yields CASKQGPNIQYF.

The chain uses TRBV27 and TRBJ2-2; 8 positions agree with TRBD2. Trimming cost V 3 bases and J 1 base; bases outside gene matches: 4. From germline, CDR1 is MNHEY and CDR2 SMNVEV (reference sequence). This CDR3 is built from 16 residues. DNA for the CDR3: TGTGCCAGCAGTTTGATAAGCGGGGGGAACACCGGGGAGCTGTTTTTT. Residues: CASSLISGGNTGELFF.

The V call is TRBV7-9, the J call TRBJ2-7, with D unresolved. V was trimmed by 1 base and J by 2 bases, leaving 9 bases between them. Germline CDR1 is SEHNR and CDR2 is FQNEAQ (reference sequence). The CDR3 is 14 residues long. The chain's CDR3 is CASSLGGLTYEQYF. CDR3 in DNA: TGTGCCAGCAGCTTAGGCGGTCTTACCTACGAGCAGTACTTC.

The chain employs TRBV27 and TRBJ2-5; TRBD1 aligns across 8 bases. Germline V gene data show CDR1 as MNHEY and CDR2 as SMNVEV (reference sequence). This CDR3 spans 15 amino acids. Trimming at V came to 5 bases and at J to 2 bases, leaving 7 bases not matched to a gene. The CDR3 here is CASSLGQVNQETQYF. The CDR3 DNA reads as TGTGCCAGCAGTCTGGGACAGGTCAATCAAGAGACCCAGTACTTC.

The chain recombines TRBV13 with TRBJ2-7; 16 bases are shared with TRBD2. This CDR3 has 18 residues. CDR1 is PRHDT and CDR2 is FYEKMQ in the germline V gene (reference sequence). V dropped 2 bases and J dropped 2; count of bases not matched to a gene: 6. CDR3 sequence: CASSLLGTSGRAAYEQYF. The CDR3 DNA reads as TGTGCCAGCAGCTTACTAGGGACTAGCGGGAGGGCTGCCTACGAGCAGTACTTC.